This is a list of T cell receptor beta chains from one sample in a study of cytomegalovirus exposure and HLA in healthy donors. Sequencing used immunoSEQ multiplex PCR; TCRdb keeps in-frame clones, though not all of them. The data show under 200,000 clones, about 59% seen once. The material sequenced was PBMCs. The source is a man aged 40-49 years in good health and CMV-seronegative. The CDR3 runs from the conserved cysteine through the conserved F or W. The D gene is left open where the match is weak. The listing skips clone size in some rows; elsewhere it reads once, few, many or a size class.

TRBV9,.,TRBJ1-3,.,TGTGCCAGCAGCGTTGGGAGGAGCTCTGGAAACACCATATATTTT,CASSVGRSSGNTIYF
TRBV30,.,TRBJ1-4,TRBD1,TGTGCCTGGAGGAGGGACAGCAAACTGTTTTTT,CAWRRDSKLFF
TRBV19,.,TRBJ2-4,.,TGTGCCAGTAGTATAGGCGGCAGGGCAACCATTCAGTACTTC,CASSIGGRATIQYF
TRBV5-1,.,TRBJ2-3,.,TGCGCCAGCAGCTTGGCGAGGGTGTTCGGACGTGGAGATACGCAGTATTTT,CASSLARVFGRGDTQYF
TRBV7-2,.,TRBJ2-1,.,TGTGCCAGCAGCGTCAGGGTCGGCTCCTACAATGAGCAGTTCTTC,CASSVRVGSYNEQFF
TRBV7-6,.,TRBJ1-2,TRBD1,TGTGCCAGCAGCTCCAAGGACAGGGCAGTTGGCTACACCTTC,CASSSKDRAVGYTF
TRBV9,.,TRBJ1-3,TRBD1,TGTGCCAGCAGCCAAGTAGGGGGCCCATCAAACACCATATATTTT,CASSQVGGPSNTIYF
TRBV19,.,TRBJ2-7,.,TGTGCCAGTAGTATTGGGGCAGGGCGAGGCGAGCAGTACTTC,CASSIGAGRGEQYF
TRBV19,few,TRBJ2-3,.,TGTGCCAGTAGTATAGCGGGGAGCACAGATACGCAGTATTTT,CASSIAGSTDTQYF
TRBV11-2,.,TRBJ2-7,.,TGTGCCAGCAGCTTAGGGGCAGATTACGAGCAGTACTTC,CASSLGADYEQYF
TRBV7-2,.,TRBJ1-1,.,TGTGCCAGCAGTCGACCGGGACTGGGTATTTCTGCTTTCTTT,CASSRPGLGISAFF
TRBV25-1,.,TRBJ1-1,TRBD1,TGTGCCAGCAGTGACGGGACAGGGAAAGCTTTCTTT,CASSDGTGKAFF
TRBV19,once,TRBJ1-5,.,TGTGCCAGTAGTATATCCAGGGCTCAGCCCCAGCATTTT,CASSISRAQPQHF
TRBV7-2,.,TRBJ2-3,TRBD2,TGTGCCAGCAGCTCCGTAGGGATAGCGGGACTGAGCACAGATACGCAGTATTTT,CASSSVGIAGLSTDTQYF
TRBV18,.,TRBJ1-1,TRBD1,TGTGCCAGCTCACCCGGGGACAGGAGGAACACTGAAGCTTTCTTT,CASSPGDRRNTEAFF
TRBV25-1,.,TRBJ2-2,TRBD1,TGTGCCAGCAACCTACAGGGGACCGGGGAGCTGTTTTTT,CASNLQGTGELFF
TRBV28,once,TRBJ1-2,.,TGTGCCAGCAGTTTATCGCAGGTGGTCGGCTACACCTTC,CASSLSQVVGYTF
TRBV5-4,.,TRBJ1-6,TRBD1,TGTGCCAGCAGAGATGGGACAGGAAGCTCCTATAATTCACCCCTCCACTTT,CASRDGTGSSYNSPLHF
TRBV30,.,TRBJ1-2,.,TGTGCCTGGAGTGTACAAGGTGGCAGGGAGGGCTATGGCTACACCTTC,CAWSVQGGREGYGYTF
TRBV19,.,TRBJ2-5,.,TGTGCCAGTAGTATGGGCAGCCAAGAGACCCAGTACTTC,CASSMGSQETQYF
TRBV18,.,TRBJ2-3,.,TGTGCCAGCTCACCAGAGGTAGCTAGCACAGATACGCAGTATTTT,CASSPEVASTDTQYF
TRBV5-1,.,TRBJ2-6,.,TGCGCCAGCGAGGGTTCAGGGGCCAACGTCCTGACTTTC,CASEGSGANVLTF
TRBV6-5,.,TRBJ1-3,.,TGTGCCAGCAGTTACGGAGGGAATGGAAACACCATATATTTT,CASSYGGNGNTIYF
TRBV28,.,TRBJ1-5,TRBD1,TGTGCCAGCAGTGCCGGGACAGGGGGCGATTGGGGCCGCCAGCCCCAGCATTTT,CASSAGTGGDWGRQPQHF
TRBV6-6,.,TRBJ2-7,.,TGTGCCAGCAGTTATAGGGGGTCGGGGGGTAACGAGCAGTACTTC,CASSYRGSGGNEQYF
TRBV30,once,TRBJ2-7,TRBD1,TGTGCCTGGAGCCTGTACGGAACAGACAGGGACTTC,CAWSLYGTDRDF
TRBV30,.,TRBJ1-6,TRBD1,TGTGCCTGGAGTTTTTGGGACAGGGTGAATTCACCCCTCCACTTT,CAWSFWDRVNSPLHF
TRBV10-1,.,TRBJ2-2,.,TGCGCCTTACCAGATTTGAGCGCCGGGGAGCTGTTTTTT,CALPDLSAGELFF
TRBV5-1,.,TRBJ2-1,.,TGCGCCAGCAGTAAGGAGTCCAATGAGCAGTTCTTC,CASSKESNEQFF
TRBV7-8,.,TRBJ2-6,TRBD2,TGTGCCAGCAGACTAGCGGGGGAAAGTGGGGCCAACGTCCTGACTTTC,CASRLAGESGANVLTF
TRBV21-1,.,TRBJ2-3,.,TGTGCCAGCAGCAAAGAGGAGAGTAGCGGGAACCGGTGCGGCACAGATACGCAGTATTTT,CASSKEESSGNRCGTDTQYF
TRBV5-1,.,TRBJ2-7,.,TGCGCCAGCAGCTTACCTTTGCAGTCCACCTACGAGCAGTACTTC,CASSLPLQSTYEQYF
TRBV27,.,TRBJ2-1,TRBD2,TGTGCCAGTAGGAAGCGGGAAAGCTCCTACAATGAGCAGTTCTTC,CASRKRESSYNEQFF
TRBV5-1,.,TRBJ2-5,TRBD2,TGCGCCAGCAGCTTGGATGGCGGGGGGGCCGGTGAGACCCAGTACTTC,CASSLDGGGAGETQYF
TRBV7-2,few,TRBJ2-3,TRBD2,TGTGCCAGCAGCTCCACCGGGACTAGCGGGGGGCGGGATACGCAGTATTTT,CASSSTGTSGGRDTQYF
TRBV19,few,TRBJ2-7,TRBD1,TGTGCCAGTAGTATTACGCGGACAGGGATACGAGAGCAGTACTTC,CASSITRTGIREQYF
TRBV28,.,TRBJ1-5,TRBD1,TGTGCCAGCAGTCTGACGGGACAGGGTAGTGGTAGCAATCAGCCCCAGCATTTT,CASSLTGQGSGSNQPQHF
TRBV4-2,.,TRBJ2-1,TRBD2,TGTGCCAGCAGCCAGGGTAGTAGCGGGGCCACCCTTAATGAGCAGTTCTTC,CASSQGSSGATLNEQFF
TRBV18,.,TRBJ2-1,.,TGTGCCAGCTCACAGGACGGGAGCTCCTACAATGAGCAGTTCTTC,CASSQDGSSYNEQFF
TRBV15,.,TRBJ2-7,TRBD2,TGTGCCACCAGCAGAGATTTAGCGGGACAAAGCTCCTACGAGCAGTACTTC,CATSRDLAGQSSYEQYF
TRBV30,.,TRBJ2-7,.,TGTGCCTGGAAGCCCCGACAGATTGACTACGAGCAGTACTTC,CAWKPRQIDYEQYF
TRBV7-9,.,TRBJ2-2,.,TGTGCCAGCAGCTTAGATGGAGCCACGAACACCGGGGAGCTGTTTTTT,CASSLDGATNTGELFF
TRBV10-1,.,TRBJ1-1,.,TGCGCCAGCAGTGAGGTCAGTCGAACTGAAGCTTTCTTT,CASSEVSRTEAFF
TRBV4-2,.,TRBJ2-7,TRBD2,TGTGCCAGCAGCCAAATCGCTAGCGGAAGCGAGCAGTACTTC,CASSQIASGSEQYF
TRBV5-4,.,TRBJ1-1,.,TGTGCCAGCAGCTTGATAGGGGTCGGCACTGAAGCTTTCTTT,CASSLIGVGTEAFF
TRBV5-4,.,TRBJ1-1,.,TGTGCCAGCAGCTCTAGACAGTACAGGGCCACTGAAGCTTTCTTT,CASSSRQYRATEAFF
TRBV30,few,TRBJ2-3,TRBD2,TGTGCCTGGACCTGGACTAGCGGGAGTTCGGATACGCAGTATTTT,CAWTWTSGSSDTQYF
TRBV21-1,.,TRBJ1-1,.,TGTGCCAGCAGCAATACGTCAGCGGGGGATAGCACTGAAGCTTTCTTT,CASSNTSAGDSTEAFF
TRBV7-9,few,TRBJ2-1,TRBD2,TGTTCCAGCAGCTTAGGGGGACTAGCGGGAGACAATGAGCAGTTCTTC,CSSSLGGLAGDNEQFF
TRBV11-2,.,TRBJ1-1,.,TGTGCCAGCAGCTTAGAGGGGGCGGTCGGCACTGAAGCTTTCTTT,CASSLEGAVGTEAFF